These 4 T cell receptor beta chains came from one sample sequenced in a study of blood T cell repertoires in COVID-19. Clones were read by immunoSEQ multiplex PCR, and TCRdb kept only the in-frame ones, dropping some. The profile shows roughly 300,000 clones, less than 85% of them singletons. Sequenced input: peripheral blood. These receptors all stem from a human donor with COVID-19, enrolled during active disease. The donor label of this sample is uncertain.

The V call is TRBV15, the J call TRBJ1-2; TRBD1 matches at 10 bases. Losses at the gene ends were 2 bases for V and 5 bases for J; bases not matched to a gene: 8. The CDR3 is 16 residues long. Germline-derived CDR1 and CDR2 are LNHNV and YYDKDF (reference sequence). In DNA, the CDR3 is TGTGCCACCAGCAGAATTGGGACAGGGGAAAGGTATGGCTACACCTTC. It translates to CATSRIGTGERYGYTF.

This chain joins TRBV3-1 (or the pseudogene TRBV3-2) and TRBJ2-7, with a tentative D call TRBD1 (5 bases). Trimming took 1 base from V and 4 from J, leaving 11 bases between them. There are 14 residues in the CDR3. The germline gives CDR1 LGHDT, CDR2 YNNKEL (reference sequence). The CDR3: CASSQVLQGYEQYF. The CDR3 DNA reads as TGTGCCAGCAGCCAAGTTTTGCAGGGATACGAGCAGTACTTC.

The gene calls are TRBV6-2 or TRBV6-3 and TRBJ2-7; 9 bases are shared with TRBD2. The CDR3 loop spans 15 amino acids. Germline trimming cut 2 bases from V and 5 bases from J; bases unmatched to any gene: 7. Germline V lookup: CDR1 MNHEY, CDR2 SVGEGT. CDR3 residues: CASSYSGTSLDEQYF. The CDR3 DNA reads TGTGCCAGCAGTTACAGCGGGACTAGCTTGGACGAGCAGTACTTC.

The CDR3 protein is CAWSGGRLNTEAFF. The CDR3 nucleotides are TGTGCCTGGAGTGGAGGGCGCCTGAACACTGAAGCTTTCTTT. The rearrangement links TRBV30 to TRBJ1-1, with unresolved D. CDR1 is GTSNPN, CDR2 SVGIG, per germline (reference sequence). V lost 1 base and J 0 bases, leaving 9 bases between the germline ends. The length of the CDR3 is 14 residues.